This entry is about one T cell receptor beta chain. This record belongs to a study of blood T cell repertoires in COVID-19. Study in general: The United States, Italy and Spain were the sources of the acute and convalescent COVID-19 samples. In each case, the material was cDNA or gDNA derived from T cells, B-cell-depleted T cells, or PBMCs.

Authors' data handling: Nucleated cell number was recorded as an estimate derived from reference gene primer amplification. Generated by immunoSEQ multiplex PCR, the TCRdb table keeps only in-frame clones and is missing some. D and trimming come from the DNA, and the V and J calls and clone size come from that table. The sample lists around 81,000 clones; 83% were seen once. The CDR3 extends over 16 amino acids. The V and J ends lost 5 bases and 2 bases, in that order; junction bases with no gene match: 8. CDR1 LNHDA and CDR2 SQIVND come from the germline V gene (reference sequence). The genes are TRBV19 and TRBJ1-3; TRBD1 matches at 8 bases. The sequenced material came from peripheral blood. This clonotype was sampled from a man at least 80 years old with acute or convalescent COVID-19. CDR3 region: CASSLSRTGTGNTIYF. As DNA, the CDR3 is TGTGCCAGTAGTTTATCTCGGACAGGGACTGGAAACACCATATATTTT.